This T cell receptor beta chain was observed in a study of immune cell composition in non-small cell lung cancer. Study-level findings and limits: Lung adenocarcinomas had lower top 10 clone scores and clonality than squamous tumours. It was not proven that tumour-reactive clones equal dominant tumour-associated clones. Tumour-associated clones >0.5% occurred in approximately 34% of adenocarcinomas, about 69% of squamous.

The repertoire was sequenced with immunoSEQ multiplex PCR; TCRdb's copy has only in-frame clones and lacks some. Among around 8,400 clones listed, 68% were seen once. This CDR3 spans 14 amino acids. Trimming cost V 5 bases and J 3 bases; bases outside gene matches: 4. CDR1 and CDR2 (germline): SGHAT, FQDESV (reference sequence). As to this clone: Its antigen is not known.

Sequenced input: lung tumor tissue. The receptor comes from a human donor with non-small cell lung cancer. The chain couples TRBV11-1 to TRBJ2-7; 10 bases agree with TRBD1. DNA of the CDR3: TGTGCCAGCAGCCGAGGACAGGGGGTCTACGAGCAGTACTTC. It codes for CASSRGQGVYEQYF. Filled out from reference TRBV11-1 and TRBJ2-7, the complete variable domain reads EAEVAQSPRYKITEKSQAVAFWCDPISGHATLYWYRQILGQGPELLVQFQDESVVDDSQLPKDRFSAERLKGVDSTLKIQPAELGDSAMYLCASSRGQGVYEQYFGPGTRLTVT.